These 3 T cell receptor beta chains came from one sample sequenced in a study of identical twins. TCRdb itself ran the 5' RACE reads through MiXCR, one entry per CDR3 protein. The sample lists roughly 290,000 distinct CDR3 sequences, less than 9.5% occurring once. These data also featured in a second study, about yellow fever vaccine responses in identical twins.

The specimen was CD8+ T cells sorted from blood. The source of these receptors is a woman aged 18-29 years in good health.

This clonotype was seen at least ten times. The gene calls are TRBV10-3 and TRBJ2-5; the match to TRBD2 covers 10 bases. Trimming removed 6 bases from V and 6 bases from J; junction bases left unmatched: 7. Germline values: CDR1 ENHRY, CDR2 SYGVKD. The CDR3 totals 14 residues. The CDR3 here is CAIRAGGPLKTQYF. Written as DNA, the CDR3 is TGTGCCATCAGAGCGGGAGGGCCTCTAAAGACCCAGTACTTC.

The CDR3 is CASSLVVEGYEQYF. In DNA, the CDR3 is TGTGCCAGCAGCTTAGTTGTAGAGGGCTACGAGCAGTACTTC. V gene TRBV7-9 combines with J gene TRBJ2-7; maybe TRBD2 (5 bases). The V end was cut by 1 base, the J end by 3 bases, with 10 bases between. In germline, CDR1 is SEHNR, CDR2 FQNEAQ (reference sequence). The CDR3 contains 14 residues.

V is TRBV29-1 and J is TRBJ1-1; TRBD1 is a possible D gene (5 bases). The V gene lost 2 bases and the J gene lost 3 bases, with 7 bases spanning the gap. The CDR3 consists of 12 residues. Per germline, CDR1 SQVTM and CDR2 ANQGSEA. The CDR3 reads CSVELGDTEAFF. The CDR3 DNA sequence: TGCAGCGTTGAACTGGGGGACACTGAAGCTTTCTTT. The complete variable domain, with remaining parts taken from reference TRBV29-1 and TRBJ1-1, reads SAVISQKPSRDICQRGTSLTIQCQVDSQVTMMFWYRQQPGQSLTLIATANQGSEATYESGFVIDKFPISRPNLTFSTLTVSNMSPEDSSIYLCSVELGDTEAFFGQGTRLTVV.